Below are 31 T cell receptor beta chains sequenced from a single sample in a study of blood T cells in healthy people across ages. Primed by a sample-barcoded 5' primer and a J-beta primer mix, a second PCR proceeded for about 6 to 12 cycles. TCRdb re-derived calls from the 5' RACE reads in MiXCR, one entry per CDR3 protein. This sample yields about 640,000 distinct CDR3 sequences, of which roughly 53% are seen a single time; roughly 34% belongs to the top ten. Sequencing was carried out using blood. The source is a man between 60 and 75 years old in good health.

This chain uses TRBV6-1 with TRBJ2-3; 8 bases are shared with TRBD2. Per the germline V gene, CDR1 is MNHNS and CDR2 is SASEGT. The CDR3 runs to 15 residues. V gave up 6 bases and J gave up 2 bases; unmatched junction bases: 7. This CDR3 reads CASSLWRGVTDTQYF. CDR3 bases: TGTGCCAGCAGCCTCTGGCGGGGGGTCACAGATACGCAGTATTTT.

J is TRBJ1-5 and V is TRBV11-2; 7 bases fit TRBD1. V was clipped by 5 bases and J by 7 bases; unmatched bases: 8. The CDR3 is made up of 14 amino acids. Germline-derived CDR1 and CDR2 are SGHAT and FQNNGV. The CDR3 bases are TGTGCCAGCAGCATCGACAGGGAGCGGCAGCCCCAGCATTTT. As protein: CASSIDRERQPQHF.

The rearrangement uses TRBV19 and TRBJ1-6; 7 bases line up with TRBD1. The CDR3 length is 15 residues. V shed 4 bases, J shed 9 bases, and the junction held 9 bases outside the gene matches. The germline V gene encodes CDR1 LNHDA and CDR2 SQIVND (reference sequence). Here the CDR3 reads CASSTTGTASSPLHF. In DNA form, the CDR3 reads TGTGCCAGTAGTACGACCGGGACAGCATCTTCACCCCTCCACTTT.

This clonotype was seen a few times. The gene calls are TRBV20-1 and TRBJ2-1; possible D gene TRBD1, 6 bases. Deletions cut 5 bases from V and 8 bases from J, with 10 bases between. The CDR3 is made up of 11 amino acids. The germline CDR1 and CDR2 sequences are DFQATT and SNEGSKA (reference sequence). CDR3 nucleotides: TGCAGTGCTCCACAGGGCCATGAGCAGTTCTTC. Protein: CSAPQGHEQFF.

The chain is built from TRBV5-1 and TRBJ1-5; TRBD1 matches at 10 bases. Germline CDR1 SGHRS, CDR2 YFSETQ. The CDR3 length is 14 residues. The V and J ends lost 0 bases and 6 bases, in that order; junction bases with no gene match: 0. Here the CDR3 DNA reads TGCGCCAGCAGCTTGGGGACAGGGGGTCAGCCCCAGCATTTT. It encodes CASSLGTGGQPQHF.

This sequence joins TRBV10-3 and TRBJ1-6, with D hard to call. Trimming left V 8 bases short and J 3 bases short, with 14 bases between. Germline CDR1 reads ENHRY; CDR2 reads SYGVKD. CDR3 length: 15 residues. The DNA of the CDR3 is TGTGCCATCCGAGGAGAAGAGAGCTATAATTCACCCCTCCACTTT. It yields the protein CAIRGEESYNSPLHF.

The chain recombines TRBV7-2 with TRBJ2-1, with D uncertain. V was pared by 5 bases and J by 7 bases, with 12 bases between. The CDR3 sequence is 13 residues long. Germline V CDR1 and CDR2: SGHTA, FQGNSA. This CDR3 reads CASSAGRYNEQFF. For the CDR3, the DNA is TGTGCCAGCAGCGCAGGACGGTATAATGAGCAGTTCTTC.

In this sample, this clonotype turned up a few times. The CDR3, as DNA: TGTGCCAGCAGGATTAGCGGGGGGGCTGGAGAGACCCAGTACTTC. Translated, it gives CASRISGGAGETQYF. V gene TRBV12-3 or TRBV12-4 combines with J gene TRBJ2-5, with 11 bases fitting TRBD2. The CDR3 loop spans 15 amino acids. V shed 6 bases and J 4 bases; nucleotides not matched to a gene: 7.

This clonotype has just a few counts. The rearrangement links TRBV2 to TRBJ2-7, with TRBD2 matching over 7 bases. The V gene's germline CDR1 is SNHLY and CDR2 FYNNEI. After removal of 6 bases from V and 0 bases from J, the junction contained 5 bases not matched to a gene. CDR3 length: 14 amino acids. Here the CDR3 reads CASSGRGSSYEQYF. In DNA, the CDR3 is TGTGCCAGCAGCGGGCGGGGGAGCTCCTACGAGCAGTACTTC.

This clonotype was recorded once. The chain joins TRBV28 to TRBJ2-2; TRBD1 matches at 10 bases. CDR1 is MDHEN and CDR2 is SYDVKM in the germline V gene. CDR3 length: 14 amino acids. V lost 5 bases and J lost 5; bases outside the gene matches: 2. The CDR3 DNA reads TGTGCCAGCAGTCGGGGACAGGGGACCGGGGAGCTGTTTTTT. It codes for CASSRGQGTGELFF.

The V gene is TRBV10-3, the J gene TRBJ1-1, with TRBD1 matching over 7 bases. J gave up 0 bases and V 10 bases, and 5 bases lay outside the gene matches. CDR3 length: 13 amino acids. In germline, CDR1 is ENHRY, CDR2 SYGVKD. CDR3: CATATGMNTEAFF. In DNA form, the CDR3 reads TGTGCCACCGCGACAGGGATGAACACTGAAGCTTTCTTT.

J is TRBJ1-1 and V is TRBV7-9; D uncertain. The CDR3 totals 14 residues. V dropped 5 bases and J dropped 0 bases, with 10 bases sitting between them. CDR1 is SEHNR and CDR2 is FQNEAQ in the germline V gene (reference sequence). Written as DNA, the CDR3 is TGTGCCAGCAGCGGGTTAAATATGAACACTGAAGCTTTCTTT. Translation gives CASSGLNMNTEAFF.

V usage is TRBV20-1 and J usage is TRBJ2-4; 7 bases are a match to TRBD2. The better agreement between TRBJ2-5 and the DNA end casts doubt on the J call. The CDR3 contains 13 residues. CDR1 DFQATT and CDR2 SNEGSKA come from the germline V gene (reference sequence). Here the CDR3 DNA reads TGCAGTGCTAGTTACCTAGCGGAAGAGACCCAGTACTTC. Translated, it gives CSASYLAEETQYF.

V gene TRBV4-1 combines with J gene TRBJ2-7; TRBD2 agrees at 9 bases. Looked up from germline, CDR1 is MGHRA and CDR2 is YSYEKL. Trimming took 3 bases from V and 1 from J; bases not matched to a gene: 7. The CDR3 runs to 16 residues. The CDR3 region has the DNA TGCGCCAGCAGCCAGGGAAGCGGGGGGCGGTCCTACGAGCAGTACTTC. Its translation: CASSQGSGGRSYEQYF.

This chain joins TRBV10-3 and TRBJ1-2, with D possibly being TRBD1 (6 bases). The CDR3 is made up of 13 amino acids. The germline V and J ends were trimmed by 7 bases and 4 bases, with 13 bases remaining between them. Germline V lookup: CDR1 ENHRY, CDR2 SYGVKD. CDR3 nucleotide sequence: TGTGCCATCAACGGTGGACAGCTCTATGGCTACACCTTC. It encodes CAINGGQLYGYTF.

V is TRBV20-1 and J is TRBJ2-6; TRBD1 or TRBD2 may be the D gene (6 bases each). The CDR3 is made up of 13 amino acids. The V gene's germline CDR1 is DFQATT and CDR2 SNEGSKA (reference sequence). V dropped 3 bases and J dropped 6 bases, with 9 bases sitting between them. The CDR3, as DNA: TGCAGTGCTAGGCGGGACATGGCCAACGTCCTGACTTTC. Encoded protein: CSARRDMANVLTF.

The gene calls are TRBV10-3 and TRBJ2-7; D unclear. The CDR3 has 11 amino acids. V lost 10 bases and J lost 0, with 7 bases in between. The V gene's germline CDR1 is ENHRY and CDR2 SYGVKD. The DNA of the CDR3 is TGTGCCACCTCAAGCTCCTACGAGCAGTACTTC. Its translation is CATSSSYEQYF.

This clonotype showed up just once. V gene TRBV6-1 combines with J gene TRBJ2-5, with no clear D. The V end lost 7 bases, the J end lost 7 bases, and 16 bases lay between the germline ends. Germline V gene data show CDR1 as MNHNS and CDR2 as SASEGT. The CDR3 is 13 residues long. The CDR3 nucleotides read TGTGCCAGCACTGACTCCCCCCGGATGACCCAGTACTTC. The encoded protein is CASTDSPRMTQYF.

In its sample, this clonotype was seen a few times. The chain has TRBV3-1 and TRBJ1-2, with D hard to call. Looked up from germline, CDR1 is LGHDT and CDR2 is YNNKEL (reference sequence). The CDR3 runs to 11 residues. V was cut by 4 bases and J by 6 bases, with 6 bases left in between. The CDR3 loop is CASSRMDGYTF. The CDR3 DNA reads TGTGCCAGCAGCCGAATGGATGGCTACACCTTC.

The rearrangement joins TRBV20-1 to TRBJ2-5; weak D call: TRBD2 (5 bases). From germline, CDR1 is DFQATT and CDR2 SNEGSKA (reference sequence). V dropped 1 base and J dropped 5 bases, with 17 bases sitting between them. This CDR3 comprises 15 residues. The CDR3 bases are TGCAGTGCTAGAGGCTCAAGCGGTTCACCGGAGACCCAGTACTTC. Protein sequence: CSARGSSGSPETQYF.

The chain is built from TRBV29-1 and TRBJ1-2, with TRBD1 matching 8 bases. CDR3 size: 12 residues. V lost 6 bases and J lost 7; bases outside the gene matches: 7. Per the germline V gene, CDR1 is SQVTM and CDR2 is ANQGSEA. In DNA, the CDR3 is TGCAGCGTGAGGACAGGGCAGGCTGGCTACACCTTC. It encodes CSVRTGQAGYTF.

The rearrangement joins TRBV27 to TRBJ1-5; 8 bases fit TRBD1. Unmatched junction bases numbered 9, after V lost 5 bases and J lost 6 bases. This CDR3 region has 15 residues. The germline V gene encodes CDR1 MNHEY and CDR2 SMNVEV (reference sequence). The CDR3 here is CASSIGQGPFQPQHF. The CDR3 DNA is TGTGCCAGCAGTATAGGACAGGGCCCTTTTCAGCCCCAGCATTTT.

V usage is TRBV25-1 and J usage is TRBJ1-6; perhaps TRBD1 as D (6 bases). CDR3 length: 15 residues. V was clipped by 3 bases and J by 7 bases, with 13 bases between them. Germline CDR1 and CDR2: MGHDK and SYGVNS. The CDR3 nucleotides read TGTGCCAGCAGTGATCAGGGGACACCGAATTCACCCCTCCACTTT. Amino acids: CASSDQGTPNSPLHF.

This rearrangement joins TRBV18 to TRBJ2-7; D is uncertain. The assigned J gene may be wrong: the sequence end matches TRBJ2-5 better. The germline V gene has CDR1 KGHSH and CDR2 LQKENI. CDR3 length equals 14 residues. CDR3 amino acids: CASSPLPGGETQYF. In DNA form, the CDR3 reads TGTGCCAGCTCACCACTACCGGGTGGAGAGACCCAGTACTTC.

The chain has TRBV6-1 and TRBJ2-5; 7 nucleotides match TRBD2. With V trimmed by 7 bases and J by 3 bases, 11 bases remained unmatched. Germline assignment: CDR1 MNHNS and CDR2 SASEGT. CDR3 length equals 15 residues. The CDR3 sequence is CASTMNGAGEETQYF. Written as DNA, the CDR3 is TGTGCCAGCACCATGAACGGGGCGGGGGAAGAGACCCAGTACTTC.

In its sample, this clonotype was seen a few times. The chain links TRBV6-2 or TRBV6-3 to TRBJ2-1; a possible D gene is TRBD2 (6 bases). Germline lookup yields CDR1 MNHEY and CDR2 SVGEGT. The CDR3 totals 14 residues. V lost 8 bases and J lost 4, with 15 bases in between. CDR3 amino acids: CASGWMGTYNEQFF. The CDR3 DNA sequence: TGTGCCAGCGGTTGGATGGGGACTTACAATGAGCAGTTCTTC.

This chain uses TRBV6-2 or TRBV6-3 with TRBJ2-1; 8 positions agree with TRBD2. Germline V gene lookup returns CDR1 MNHEY and CDR2 SVGEGT. V gave up 6 bases and J gave up 4 bases; unmatched junction bases: 5. This CDR3 contains 14 residues. DNA of the CDR3: TGTGCCAGCAGGCTAGCGGGCCTTTACAATGAGCAGTTCTTC. It is translated as CASRLAGLYNEQFF.

This clonotype was seen a few times. The chain couples TRBV29-1 to TRBJ2-5; the match to TRBD2 covers 7 bases. TRBJ2-7 matches the DNA end more closely, so the J call is doubtful. The CDR3 extends over 13 amino acids. Germline V gene data show CDR1 as SQVTM and CDR2 as ANQGSEA. The CDR3, as DNA: TGCAGCGTTGAAGGAGACGGGAGGTACGAGCAGTACTTC. Protein sequence: CSVEGDGRYEQYF.

This clonotype was seen repeatedly, ten times or more. The genes are TRBV12-3 or TRBV12-4 and TRBJ2-3, with a tentative D call TRBD2 (5 bases). The CDR3 sequence is 14 residues long. Trimming left V 3 bases short and J 11 bases short, with 18 bases between. The chain's CDR3 is CASSFGVSGDVQYF. CDR3 coding DNA: TGTGCCAGCAGTTTTGGGGTGAGCGGAGATGTGCAGTATTTT.

The chain uses TRBV4-1 and TRBJ2-4; 11 nucleotides align to TRBD1. Per the germline V gene, CDR1 is MGHRA and CDR2 is YSYEKL. J gave up 3 bases and V 3 bases, and 1 base lay outside the gene matches. This CDR3 contains 15 residues. Here the CDR3 DNA reads TGCGCCAGCAGCCAGGGACAGGGGGACAAAAACATTCAGTACTTC. Its protein is CASSQGQGDKNIQYF.

The chain employs TRBV27 and TRBJ2-1; D perhaps matches TRBD2 (5 bases). CDR3 length equals 13 residues. The germline V gene has CDR1 MNHEY and CDR2 SMNVEV (reference sequence). Trimming shortened V by 4 bases and J by 7 bases, and 11 bases separated the two germline ends. CDR3 loop: CASSSLAGNEQFF. DNA of the CDR3: TGTGCCAGCAGTTCTCTCGCGGGTAATGAGCAGTTCTTC.